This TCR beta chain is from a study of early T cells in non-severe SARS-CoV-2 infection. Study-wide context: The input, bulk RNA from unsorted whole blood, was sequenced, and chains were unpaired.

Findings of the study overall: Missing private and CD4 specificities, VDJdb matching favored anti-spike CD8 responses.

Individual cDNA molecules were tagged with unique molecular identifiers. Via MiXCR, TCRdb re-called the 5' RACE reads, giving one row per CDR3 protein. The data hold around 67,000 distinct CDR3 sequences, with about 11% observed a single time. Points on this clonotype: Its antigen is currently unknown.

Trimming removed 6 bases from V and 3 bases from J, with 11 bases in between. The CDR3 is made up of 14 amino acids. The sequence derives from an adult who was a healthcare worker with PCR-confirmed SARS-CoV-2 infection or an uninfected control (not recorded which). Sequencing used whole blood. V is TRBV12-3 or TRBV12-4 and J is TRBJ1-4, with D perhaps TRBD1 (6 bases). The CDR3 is CASRTGKANEKLFF. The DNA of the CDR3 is TGTGCCAGCAGAACAGGGAAGGCTAATGAAAAACTGTTTTTT.